This T cell receptor (beta chain) appears in the sequencing data of a study of long-term antiretroviral therapy in people with HIV. Study-level points and caveats: HIV repertoires covered narrower CDR3 length ranges than controls did. Unavailable data included ART adherence, viral resistance and therapy changes (switches in treatment).

Researchers report immunoSEQ v3.0 was run at survey level. Sequencing used immunoSEQ multiplex PCR; TCRdb keeps in-frame clones, though not all of them. The sample includes fewer than 20,000 clones, over 75% seen only once; the top ten take under 9.5%. The CDR3 loop spans 13 amino acids. Trimming stripped 3 bases from V and 11 bases from J, with 11 bases between. Germline CDR1 is SGHAT and CDR2 is FQNNGV. Note on this clone: The antigen is unknown.

J is TRBJ2-6 and V is TRBV11-2; D gene ambiguous. This clonotype originated in a man over 45 with HIV. Here the sequenced sample was unsorted PBMCs, taken 4.2 years after starting antiretroviral therapy. The CDR3 loop is CASSFRGPDVLTF. The CDR3 coding sequence is TGTGCCAGCAGCTTCCGCGGTCCCGACGTCCTGACTTTC.